This T cell receptor (beta chain) was documented in a study of regulatory T cells in long-lasting Graves disease. Time point defined: newly diagnosed GD, antithyroid drugs for less than 3 months. RNA extracted from PBMCs served as the sequencing template. The authors built TCR beta libraries using iRepertoire HTBI primers and Arm-PCR of CDR3 regions. TCRdb reprocessed the multiplex PCR reads via MiXCR and lists one record per CDR3 protein. The sample carries 350,000 to 550,000 distinct CDR3 sequences, 13% to 15% recorded once. There are 14 residues in the CDR3. Looked up from germline, CDR1 is SNHLY and CDR2 is FYNNEI. The V end was cut by 0 bases, the J end by 6 bases, with 8 bases between. This same sample was also taken into another study, of T cells in Graves' hyperthyroidism and ophthalmopathy.

Sample: peripheral blood mononuclear cells (PBMCs), taken at new diagnosis, from a patient treated with antithyroid drugs. This clonotype was obtained from a woman aged 50 to 60 with Graves disease. The J gene is TRBJ2-2, the V gene TRBV2, with D tentatively TRBD2 (6 bases). This CDR3 is CASSEAGGSGELFF. The CDR3 nucleotides read TGTGCCAGCAGTGAAGCGGGGGGTTCCGGGGAGCTGTTTTTT.